The entry that follows covers one TCR beta chain sequence. This CDR3 is also generated by other DNA sequences in the sample. This sample is part of a study of shared clonotypes between healthy human individuals. Only in-frame clones appear in the TCRdb table, and some are missing; sequencing was by immunoSEQ multiplex PCR. The sample includes about 1,500,000 clones, approximately 97% seen only once; the top ten take more than 0.9%. The source material was naive CD4+ T cells sorted from blood. This sample's subset: CD45RA+ positively selected. The receptor comes from a man aged 25 to 45 in good health.

CDR3 in amino acids: CASSPGGNEQFF. The DNA for the CDR3 is TGTGCCAGCTCACCCGGTGGAAATGAGCAGTTCTTC. The rearrangement joins TRBV18 to TRBJ2-1, with unresolved D. Germline V gene lookup returns CDR1 KGHSH and CDR2 LQKENI. V was pared by 3 bases and J by 7 bases, with 7 bases between. This CDR3 contains 12 residues.